This paragraph reports one T cell receptor beta chain. Antigen unknown. Time point in this sample: pretreatment peripheral blood. Diagnoses among patients were locally advanced or metastatic urothelial carcinoma. The sample belongs to a study of PD-L1 blockade in urothelial cancer. Whole-study context: Blood was tested 3 weeks (second dose) and 6 weeks into treatment.

V dropped 0 bases and J dropped 14; count of bases not matched to a gene: 13. Germline values: CDR1 SGHTA, CDR2 FQGNSA. The length of the CDR3 is 16 residues. Study-level points and caveats: Prediction of better survival came from below-median pretreatment blood TCR clonality.

Clones were sequenced by immunoSEQ multiplex PCR, and TCRdb holds only the in-frame ones, with some missing. Of 30,000 to 40,000 clones in the sample, about nine tenths were seen once. This clonotype was sampled from a woman between 55 and 75 years old with urothelial cancer. The sequenced sample was PBMCs, obtained around atezolizumab (anti-PD-L1) treatment. The chain recombines TRBV7-2 with TRBJ2-3; the match to TRBD2 covers 11 bases. The CDR3 spells CASSLAASGRSLRWYF. The DNA for the CDR3 is TGTGCCAGCAGCTTAGCCGCTAGCGGGAGGAGCTTGCGTTGGTATTTT. The whole variable domain, remainder taken from reference TRBV7-2 and TRBJ2-3, is GAGVSQSPSNKVTEKGKDVELRCDPISGHTALYWYRQSLGQGLEFLIYFQGNSAPDKSGLPSDRFSAERTGGSVSTLTIQRTQQEDSAVYLCASSLAASGRSLRWYFGPGTRLTVL.